The sequence of this T cell receptor (beta chain) was determined in a study of beta chain features in type 1 diabetes. This clone was picked up a small number of times. What it binds is unknown. It was via CD45RO/CCR7/CD25/CD127/CD95/CD27 that CD4+ naive, central memory, regulatory and stem cell-like memory cells were sorted. The CDR3 is 15 amino acids. Germline V gene lookup returns CDR1 LNHDA and CDR2 SQIVND (reference sequence). Deletions cut 3 bases from V and 1 base from J, with 12 bases between. cDNA synthesis used the whole RNA isolate, giving expressed TCRB sequences. Data came from immunoSEQ multiplex PCR; TCRdb stores just in-frame clones and leaves some out. The table shows under 200,000 clones, with around 8.6% occurring only once. Findings and caveats of the study: Among patients with Type 1 diabetes, TCRB CDR3s were moderately but significantly shorter in every one of the four CD4+ subsets. Patients and controls would be equally affected if PCR favored shorter templates. Fewer junction insertions and more nucleotide deletions appeared in type 1 diabetes patients.

Source material: central memory CD4+ T cells from blood. This receptor was taken from a woman between 18 and 29 years old with type 1 diabetes. The chain carries TRBV19 and TRBJ1-1; D perhaps matches TRBD1 (5 bases). The CDR3 sequence is CASSMGYDRNTEAFF. The CDR3 DNA follows: TGTGCCAGTAGTATGGGGTACGACAGGAACACTGAAGCTTTCTTT.